What follows are 26 T cell receptor beta chains derived from one specimen sequenced in a study of early T cells in non-severe SARS-CoV-2 infection. TCRdb re-called the 5' RACE reads with MiXCR, one entry per CDR3 protein. The sample has about 28,000 distinct CDR3 sequences; around 5.3% are singletons. Sequenced input: whole blood. The receptors here all came from an adult who was a healthcare worker with PCR-confirmed SARS-CoV-2 infection or an uninfected control (not recorded which).

The rearrangement links TRBV19 to TRBJ2-1; 11 positions match TRBD2. The germline gives CDR1 LNHDA, CDR2 SQIVND (reference sequence). Unmatched junction bases numbered 9, after V lost 5 bases and J lost 3 bases. CDR3 size: 17 residues. This chain's CDR3 is CASSPRPLAGVYNEQFF. The CDR3 DNA sequence: TGTGCCAGTAGTCCTAGGCCACTAGCGGGGGTCTACAATGAGCAGTTCTTC.

Many counts were recorded for this clonotype. This sequence joins TRBV20-1 and TRBJ2-1; 12 nucleotides line up with TRBD2. V lost 5 bases, J lost 9 bases, and 11 bases stayed unmatched. Looked up from germline, CDR1 is DFQATT and CDR2 is SNEGSKA (reference sequence). The CDR3 runs 15 residues. The CDR3 region is CSAPRLAGAPGEQFF. The CDR3 DNA sequence: TGCAGTGCTCCCCGACTAGCGGGAGCCCCCGGTGAGCAGTTCTTC.

This clonotype was detected ten times or more. The genes are TRBV11-2 and TRBJ2-7; 7 bases fit TRBD1. Germline V lookup: CDR1 SGHAT, CDR2 FQNNGV. Germline trimming cut 6 bases from V and 5 bases from J; bases unmatched to any gene: 13. CDR3 length: 15 residues. The CDR3 sequence: CASSKQGLWTNEQYF. The CDR3 bases are TGTGCCAGCAGTAAACAGGGGCTATGGACAAACGAGCAGTACTTC.

There are many counts of this clonotype. The CDR3 DNA reads TGTGCCAGCAGCTTAGCCGGGTTGGGAGCTAGGGCCCAGTACTTC. Translated: CASSLAGLGARAQYF. V gene TRBV11-2 combines with J gene TRBJ2-5, with a tentative D call TRBD2 (5 bases). The V gene lost 1 base and the J gene lost 9 bases, with 18 bases spanning the gap. CDR1 SGHAT and CDR2 FQNNGV come from the germline V gene. The CDR3 covers 15 residues.

This clonotype occurred a few times. The chain is built from TRBV15 and TRBJ1-4; unclear D gene. Germline CDR1 LNHNV, CDR2 YYDKDF (reference sequence). Trimming pared 11 bases from V and 8 bases from J, leaving 12 bases between. CDR3 size: 11 residues. CDR3 bases: TGTGCCTCTCGGACCGAGGAAAAACTGTTTTTT. It translates to CASRTEEKLFF.

In its sample, this clonotype was seen many times. J is TRBJ2-7 and V is TRBV28, with D possibly TRBD2 on 6 matching bases. V was trimmed by 8 bases and J by 0 bases, leaving 11 bases between them. The CDR3 is 13 residues long. Looked up from germline, CDR1 is MDHEN and CDR2 is SYDVKM. CDR3 amino acids: CASRTGVSYEQYF. CDR3 coding DNA: TGTGCCAGCCGGACGGGAGTCTCCTACGAGCAGTACTTC.

This clonotype has ten or more counts. The chain carries TRBV7-3 and TRBJ1-1, with D uncertain. CDR3 length: 14 amino acids. V gave up 0 bases and J gave up 4 bases, with 9 bases separating them. Germline CDR1 SGHTA, CDR2 FQGTGA. CDR3 DNA: TGTGCCAGCAGCTTAACCGGGTCTTTCACTGAAGCTTTCTTT. Its translation: CASSLTGSFTEAFF.

This clonotype was picked up many times. J is TRBJ2-1 and V is TRBV29-1, with TRBD2 matching 12 bases. V shed 0 bases, J shed 5 bases, and the junction held 8 bases outside the gene matches. The CDR3 totals 17 residues. The germline V gene has CDR1 SQVTM and CDR2 ANQGSEA. CDR3 DNA: TGCAGCGTTGAAGATCTGCCGACTAGCGGGAGAAACAATGAGCAGTTCTTC. This encodes CSVEDLPTSGRNNEQFF.

The gene calls are TRBV2 and TRBJ2-7; a possible D gene is TRBD2 (5 bases). V was shortened by 8 bases and J by 7 bases, with 18 bases between the two germline ends. Per germline, CDR1 SNHLY and CDR2 FYNNEI. The CDR3 spans 13 residues. The CDR3 bases are TGTGCCAGCGGACGAGGCCTAGCTGGGGAGCAGTACTTC. Its translation: CASGRGLAGEQYF.

This clonotype was counted at least ten times. The CDR3 nucleotides are TGTGCCAGCAGATACCGGACGGGGAGAACCACTGAAGCTTTCTTT. Its protein product is CASRYRTGRTTEAFF. This sequence joins TRBV11-2 and TRBJ1-1; D not certain. The germline CDR1 and CDR2 sequences are SGHAT and FQNNGV. The V end was cut by 6 bases, the J end by 4 bases, with 18 bases between. CDR3 length: 15 amino acids.

This clonotype has ten or more counts. The chain combines TRBV29-1 with TRBJ2-5; the D gene could be TRBD1 or TRBD2 (6 bases each). Per germline, CDR1 SQVTM and CDR2 ANQGSEA. The CDR3 covers 13 residues. Deletions cut 3 bases from V and 5 bases from J, with 13 bases between. The CDR3 loop is CSVDGGLRETQYF. CDR3 nucleotide sequence: TGCAGCGTTGACGGGGGCTTACGGGAGACCCAGTACTTC. Using reference TRBV29-1 and TRBJ2-5 for the parts outside the CDR3, the full variable domain is SAVISQKPSRDICQRGTSLTIQCQVDSQVTMMFWYRQQPGQSLTLIATANQGSEATYESGFVIDKFPISRPNLTFSTLTVSNMSPEDSSIYLCSVDGGLRETQYFGPGTRLLVL.

This clonotype has a count of ten or more. V and J are TRBV2 and TRBJ2-3, with TRBD2 identical over 9 bases. The CDR3 is 18 residues long. CDR1 and CDR2 (germline): SNHLY, FYNNEI. The ends lost 5 bases at V and 8 bases at J; junction bases unmatched: 20. In nucleotides, the CDR3 is TGTGCCAGCAGTTCCAGCGGCGGCCTAGCGGGGCGGTGGGGTACGCAGTATTTT. Encoded protein: CASSSSGGLAGRWGTQYF.

Many counts were recorded for this clonotype. The rearrangement links TRBV20-1 to TRBJ2-7, with D maybe TRBD1 (6 bases). V dropped 0 bases and J dropped 7 bases, with 16 bases sitting between them. The CDR3 spans 14 residues. Germline loops: CDR1 DFQATT, CDR2 SNEGSKA (reference sequence). The CDR3 loop reads CSARDPGIGGEQYF. CDR3 bases: TGCAGTGCTAGAGATCCAGGGATAGGGGGAGAGCAGTACTTC.

This clonotype was seen at least ten times. This chain uses TRBV6-1 with TRBJ2-3; the match to TRBD2 covers 14 bases. The germline V gene encodes CDR1 MNHNS and CDR2 SASEGT. The CDR3 extends over 16 amino acids. V gave up 5 bases and J gave up 5 bases; unmatched junction bases: 6. The CDR3 coding sequence is TGTGCCAGCAGTCGCTCGACTAGCGGGAGGGGAGATACGCAGTATTTT. Translating gives CASSRSTSGRGDTQYF.

This clonotype was seen at least ten times. The chain joins TRBV30 to TRBJ2-1; possibly TRBD2 for D (6 bases). Per the germline V gene, CDR1 is GTSNPN and CDR2 is SVGIG (reference sequence). The CDR3 totals 16 residues. Trimming pared 3 bases from V and 0 bases from J, leaving 15 bases between. CDR3 protein: CAWRRFGGSSYNEQFF. The DNA for the CDR3 is TGTGCCTGGAGGCGTTTCGGGGGTAGCTCCTACAATGAGCAGTTCTTC.

Ten or more counts support this clonotype. The chain couples TRBV29-1 to TRBJ2-7, with D unclear. The CDR3 contains 12 residues. Trimming removed 4 bases at V and 5 bases at J, with 12 bases between. Germline assignment: CDR1 SQVTM and CDR2 ANQGSEA. The CDR3 loop reads CSVGGQTDEQYF. The CDR3 nucleotides read TGCAGCGTTGGGGGTCAAACGGACGAGCAGTACTTC.

This clonotype was seen repeatedly, ten times or more. The rearrangement uses TRBV7-6 and TRBJ2-7; 8 bases agree with TRBD1. Trimming at V came to 1 base and at J to 3 bases, leaving 5 bases not matched to a gene. Germline CDR1 reads SGHVS; CDR2 reads FNYEAQ. The CDR3 consists of 15 residues. For the CDR3, the DNA is TGTGCCAGCAGCTTAGGCGGGACAGGCAGCTACGAGCAGTACTTC. It specifies CASSLGGTGSYEQYF.

The rearrangement links TRBV7-9 to TRBJ2-3; D call uncertain. The CDR3 contains 18 residues. V gave up 7 bases and J gave up 0 bases, with 23 bases separating them. Germline V gene lookup returns CDR1 SEHNR and CDR2 FQNEAQ (reference sequence). The CDR3 bases are TGTGCCAGCACCTGGGCGGCGGAGTTGGGCTCTAGCACAGATACGCAGTATTTT. It codes for CASTWAAELGSSTDTQYF.

This clonotype was seen ten or more times. The chain has TRBV5-4 and TRBJ2-1; 7 bases agree with TRBD1. With 2 bases clipped from V and 7 bases from J, the junction kept 3 bases outside the gene matches. There are 13 residues in the CDR3. Germline V gene sequence: CDR1 SGHNT, CDR2 YYREEE (reference sequence). This chain's CDR3 is CASSFPRGNEQFF. The CDR3 DNA reads TGTGCCAGCAGCTTCCCCAGGGGGAATGAGCAGTTCTTC. The full variable domain, its missing parts supplied by reference TRBV5-4 and TRBJ2-1, is ETGVTQSPTHLIKTRGQQVTLRCSSQSGHNTVSWYQQALGQGPQFIFQYYREEENGRGNFPPRFSGLQFPNYSSELNVNALELDDSALYLCASSFPRGNEQFFGPGTRLTVL.

Note on this clonotype: This sequence may be a read error, since a much larger clone differs from it by one base. The V gene is TRBV6-2 or TRBV6-3, the J gene TRBJ1-5; tentatively, D is TRBD1 (5 bases). The CDR3 spans 14 residues. CDR1 and CDR2 (germline): MNHEY, SVGEGT. The CDR3 is CAGRRTNSNQPQHF. Written as DNA, the CDR3 is TGTGCCGGCAGAAGGACAAATAGCAATCAGCCCCAGCATTTT.

This clonotype came up many times. The CDR3 DNA is TGTGCCAGCAACAAAAGGACAGAGCCCCCTGGAAACACCATATATTTT. This codes for CASNKRTEPPGNTIYF. The chain uses TRBV6-6 and TRBJ1-3; TRBD1 is a possible D gene (6 bases). V lost 7 bases to trimming and J lost 2 bases, with 18 bases between them. The CDR3 totals 16 residues. Looked up from germline, CDR1 is MNHNY and CDR2 is SVGAGI (reference sequence).

The rearrangement links TRBV7-9 to TRBJ1-1; maybe TRBD1 (6 bases). V was cut by 4 bases and J by 2 bases, with 11 bases left in between. Germline CDR1 reads SEHNR; CDR2 reads FQNEAQ (reference sequence). This CDR3 region has 14 residues. The DNA for the CDR3 is TGTGCCAGCAGCTCCCAGGGGTTAAACACTGAAGCTTTCTTT. Amino acids: CASSSQGLNTEAFF. Full variable domain (rest looked up from reference TRBV7-9 and TRBJ1-1): DTGVSQNPRHKITKRGQNVTFRCDPISEHNRLYWYRQTLGQGPEFLTYFQNEAQLEKSRLLSDRFSAERPKGSFSTLEIQRTEQGDSAMYLCASSSQGLNTEAFFGQGTRLTVV.

In its sample, this clonotype was seen many times. J is TRBJ2-5 and V is TRBV20-1; tentative D call: TRBD1 (6 bases). The CDR3 loop spans 11 amino acids. Germline CDR1 is DFQATT and CDR2 is SNEGSKA (reference sequence). For the CDR3, the DNA is TGCAGCGGACAGCTCCAAGAGACCCAGTACTTC. Protein sequence: CSGQLQETQYF.

This clonotype occurred many times. An end of the junction differs from the germline gene, which may be a read error. The rearrangement links TRBV5-1 to TRBJ2-1, with 12 positions matching TRBD2. CDR1 and CDR2 (germline): SGHRS, YFSETQ. This CDR3 region has 13 residues. The CDR3 loop is CASSLVSSGGADF. The CDR3 coding sequence is TGCGCCAGCAGCTTGGTGTCTAGCGGGGGGGCCGACTTC. The full variable domain, with the rest looked up from reference TRBV5-1 and TRBJ2-1, is KAGVTQTPRYLIKTRGQQVTLSCSPISGHRSVSWYQQTPGQGLQFLFEYFSETQRNKGNFPGRFSGRQFSNSRSEMNVSTLELGDSALYLCASSLVSSGGADFGPGTRLTVL.

This clonotype occurred many times. The rearrangement links TRBV19 to TRBJ1-6; a possible D gene is TRBD1 (5 bases). Germline loops: CDR1 LNHDA, CDR2 SQIVND (reference sequence). This CDR3 is built from 15 residues. Trimming pared 5 bases from V and 4 bases from J, leaving 12 bases between. The CDR3 nucleotides are TGTGCCAGTAGTTCCTTGGGGGGGTATAATTCACCCCTCCACTTT. This encodes CASSSLGGYNSPLHF.

A few counts support this clonotype. V is TRBV7-8 and J is TRBJ2-1; weak D call: TRBD2 (6 bases). This CDR3 contains 15 residues. The V end was cut by 1 base, the J end by 2 bases, with 9 bases between. The germline V gene has CDR1 SGHVS and CDR2 FQNEAQ. In nucleotides, the CDR3 is TGTGCCAGCAGCTTAGGGCTAGCGCCCTACAATGAGCAGTTCTTC. It codes for CASSLGLAPYNEQFF.